This T cell receptor (beta chain) was captured by sequencing in a study of CXCR3-negative and CXCR3-positive naive CD8 T cells. Study findings and constraints: CXCR3-expressing naive cells carried TRB CDR3s more hydrophobic than those of CXCR3-negative naive cells. Whereas memory cells differed, naive CXCR3-negative and CXCR3-positive cells shared similar TRBV-TRBJ usage. The majority of assays used fresh PBMCs, and CXCR3 expression partially decreased after cryopreservation.

CDR3 length equals 15 residues. CDR1 is SGHVS and CDR2 is FNYEAQ in the germline V gene. Note on this clonotype: As yet, its antigen is unknown.

5' RACE with UMI labels generated the TRB cDNA libraries. TCRdb reanalyzed the 5' RACE reads, giving one entry per CDR3 protein sequence and no DNA. The table for this sample gives about 62,000 distinct CDR3 sequences. This chain uses TRBV7-6 with TRBJ2-1; there is no DNA to check the TCRdb D call of TRBD2. This sequence was found in a human donor in good health. Some clones in this sample may be carry-over from other donors' samples. The material sequenced was naive CXCR3- CD8+ T cells from blood. Subset defined: CD45RO-CCR7+CD27+CD95- naive CD8+ T cells lacking CXCR3 (TNR3-). The CDR3: CASSFWDGRDNEQFF.